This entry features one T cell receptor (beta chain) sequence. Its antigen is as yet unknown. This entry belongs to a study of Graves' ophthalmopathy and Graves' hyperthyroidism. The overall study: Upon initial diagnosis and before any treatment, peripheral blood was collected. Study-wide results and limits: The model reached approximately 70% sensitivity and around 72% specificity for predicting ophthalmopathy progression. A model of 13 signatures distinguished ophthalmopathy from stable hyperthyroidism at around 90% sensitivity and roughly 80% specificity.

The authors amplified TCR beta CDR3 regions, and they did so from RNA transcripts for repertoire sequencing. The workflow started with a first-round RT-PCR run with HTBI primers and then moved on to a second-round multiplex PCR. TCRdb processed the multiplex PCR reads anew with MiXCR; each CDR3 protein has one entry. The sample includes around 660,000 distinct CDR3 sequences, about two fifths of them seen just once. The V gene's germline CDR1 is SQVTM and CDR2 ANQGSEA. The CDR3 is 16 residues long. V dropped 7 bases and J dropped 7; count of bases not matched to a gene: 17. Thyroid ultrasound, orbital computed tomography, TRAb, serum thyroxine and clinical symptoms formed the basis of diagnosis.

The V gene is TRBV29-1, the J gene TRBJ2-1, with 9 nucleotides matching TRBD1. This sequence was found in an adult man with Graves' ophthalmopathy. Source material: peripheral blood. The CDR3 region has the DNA TGCAGCGCGTGGGGCGGCGCGGGACAGGGCGCAAATGAGCAGTTCTTC. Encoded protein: CSAWGGAGQGANEQFF.